What follows describes a single TCR beta chain. This sample is drawn from a study of T cells after posttransplantation cyclophosphamide. Treatment was busulfan-fludarabine conditioning, a marrow graft, and cyclophosphamide on days +3 and +4. Germline CDR1 SGHKS, CDR2 YYEKEE (reference sequence). The V gene end was trimmed by 4 bases and the J gene end by 9 bases; junction bases not matched to a gene: 11. This CDR3 contains 15 residues. Using immunoSEQ multiplex PCR, the repertoire was profiled, and TCRdb retains in-frame clones only, with some absent. The data contain under 50,000 clones, roughly 88% of them singletons.

The sample was PBMCs, taken roughly 60 days after allogeneic stem cell transplant with posttransplant cyclophosphamide. V is TRBV5-5 and J is TRBJ1-5; TRBD1 aligns across 9 bases. This sequence was found in a male patient in his sixties or seventies who received an allogeneic stem cell transplant from a related donor and was CMV-positive. Some of the T cells might come from the graft donor. The CDR3: CASSRWTGEFWPQHF. CDR3 bases: TGTGCCAGCAGCCGATGGACAGGGGAGTTCTGGCCCCAGCATTTT.